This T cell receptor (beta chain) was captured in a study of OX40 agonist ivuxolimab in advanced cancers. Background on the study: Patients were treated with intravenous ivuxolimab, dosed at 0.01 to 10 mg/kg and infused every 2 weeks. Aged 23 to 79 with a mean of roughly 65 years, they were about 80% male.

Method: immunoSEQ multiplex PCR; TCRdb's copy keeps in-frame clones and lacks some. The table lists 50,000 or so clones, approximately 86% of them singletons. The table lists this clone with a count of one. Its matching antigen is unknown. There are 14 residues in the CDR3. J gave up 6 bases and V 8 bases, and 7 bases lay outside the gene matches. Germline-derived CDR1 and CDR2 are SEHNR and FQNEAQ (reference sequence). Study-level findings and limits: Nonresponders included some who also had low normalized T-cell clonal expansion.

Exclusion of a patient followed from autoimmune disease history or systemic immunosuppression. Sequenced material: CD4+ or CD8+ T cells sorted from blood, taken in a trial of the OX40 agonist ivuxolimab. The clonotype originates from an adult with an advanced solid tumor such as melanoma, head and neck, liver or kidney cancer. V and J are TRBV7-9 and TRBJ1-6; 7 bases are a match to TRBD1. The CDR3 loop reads CASCPGQFNSPLHF. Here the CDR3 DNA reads TGTGCCAGCTGCCCGGGACAGTTTAATTCACCCCTCCACTTT.